The source of this T cell receptor (beta chain) is a study of shared clonotypes between healthy human individuals. Each subset's genomic DNA was split evenly across several immunoSEQ plates. Unsorted PBMC contributed roughly 320 ng DNA, roughly 30,000 T cell genomes, to each replicate PCR. Sequencing was performed with immunoSEQ multiplex PCR; in TCRdb, only in-frame clones are kept and a portion is missing. The data show a few hundred thousand clones, around three quarters seen once. This CDR3 region has 14 residues. Per germline, CDR1 SGHRS and CDR2 YFSETQ. The V end lost 3 bases, the J end lost 5 bases, and 14 bases lay between the germline ends. General study results and limits: It was the few donors that limited the genetic and exposure-history diversity represented.

To note about this clone: The antigen is not known.

This chain joins TRBV5-1 and TRBJ2-5; D might be TRBD1 or TRBD2, each matching 5 bases. This sequence was found in a woman aged 40 to 50 in good health. Some clones in this sample may be carry-over from other donors' samples. The sequenced sample was PBMCs. The CDR3, as DNA: TGCGCCAGCAGCTCTCAGACCTGGGGGGAGACCCAGTACTTC. Amino acid sequence: CASSSQTWGETQYF.